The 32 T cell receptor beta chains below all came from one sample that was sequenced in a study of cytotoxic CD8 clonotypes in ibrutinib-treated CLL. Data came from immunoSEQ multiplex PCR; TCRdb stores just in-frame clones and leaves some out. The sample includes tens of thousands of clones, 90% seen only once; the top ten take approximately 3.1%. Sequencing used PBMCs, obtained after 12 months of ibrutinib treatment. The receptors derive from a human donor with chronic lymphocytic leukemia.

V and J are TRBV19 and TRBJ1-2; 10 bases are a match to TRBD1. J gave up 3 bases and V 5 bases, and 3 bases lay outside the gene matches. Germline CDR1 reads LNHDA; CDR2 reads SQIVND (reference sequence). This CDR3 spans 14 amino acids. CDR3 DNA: TGTGCCAGTAGTCGGGACAGGGGATACTATGGCTACACCTTC. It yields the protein CASSRDRGYYGYTF.

CDR3 amino acids: CASSLGNQPQHF. Here the CDR3 DNA reads TGTGCCAGCAGCTTAGGGAATCAGCCCCAGCATTTT. The rearrangement joins TRBV7-9 to TRBJ1-5, with D unclear. CDR1 SEHNR and CDR2 FQNEAQ come from the germline V gene (reference sequence). The CDR3 extends over 12 amino acids. Trimming took off 1 base at V and 4 bases at J, with 2 bases between the two ends.

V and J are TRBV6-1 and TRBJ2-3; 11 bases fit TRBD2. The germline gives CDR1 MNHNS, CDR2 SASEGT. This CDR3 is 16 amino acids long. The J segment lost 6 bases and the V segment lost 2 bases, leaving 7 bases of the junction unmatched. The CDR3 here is CASSESASGRMDTQYF. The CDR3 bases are TGTGCCAGCAGTGAAAGTGCTAGCGGGAGGATGGATACGCAGTATTTT.

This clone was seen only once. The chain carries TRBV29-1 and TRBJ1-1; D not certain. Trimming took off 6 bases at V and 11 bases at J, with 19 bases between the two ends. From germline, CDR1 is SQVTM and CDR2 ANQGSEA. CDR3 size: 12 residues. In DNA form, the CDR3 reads TGCAGCGTCGCGCAATGGGAGGCCAAGGCTTTCTTT. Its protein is CSVAQWEAKAFF. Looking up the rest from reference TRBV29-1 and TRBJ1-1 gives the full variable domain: SAVISQKPSRDICQRGTSLTIQCQVDSQVTMMFWYRQQPGQSLTLIATANQGSEATYESGFVIDKFPISRPNLTFSTLTVSNMSPEDSSIYLCSVAQWEAKAFFGQGTRLTVV.

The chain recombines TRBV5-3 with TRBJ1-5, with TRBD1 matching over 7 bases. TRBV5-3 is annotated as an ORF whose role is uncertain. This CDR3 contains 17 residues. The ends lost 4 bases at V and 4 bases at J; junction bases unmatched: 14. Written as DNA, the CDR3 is TGTGCCAGAAGCCCTAACCCGGGACAGATTTTAAATCAGCCCCAGCATTTT. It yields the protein CARSPNPGQILNQPQHF.

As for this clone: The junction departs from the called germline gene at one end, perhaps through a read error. This chain's CDR3 is CASSLGGGLAGLEKFF. The CDR3, as DNA: TGTGCCAGCAGCTTAGGAGGGGGACTAGCGGGCCTTGAGAAGTTCTTC. The chain has TRBV7-3 and TRBJ2-1, with TRBD2 matching over 12 bases. Germline lookup yields CDR1 SGHTA and CDR2 FQGTGA. The CDR3 length is 16 residues.

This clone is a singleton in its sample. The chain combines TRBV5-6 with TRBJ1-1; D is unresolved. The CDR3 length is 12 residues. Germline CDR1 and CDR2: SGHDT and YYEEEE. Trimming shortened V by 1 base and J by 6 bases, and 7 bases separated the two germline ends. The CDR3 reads CASSLLKAEAFF. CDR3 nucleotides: TGTGCCAGCAGCTTGCTCAAGGCTGAAGCTTTCTTT.

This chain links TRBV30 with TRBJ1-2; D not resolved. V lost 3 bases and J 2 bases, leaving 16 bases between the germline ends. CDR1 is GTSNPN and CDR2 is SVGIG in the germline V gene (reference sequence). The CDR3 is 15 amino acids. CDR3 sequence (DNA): TGTGCCTGGAGCCGAAGGACCGGCTCGAACTATGGCTACACCTTC. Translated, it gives CAWSRRTGSNYGYTF.

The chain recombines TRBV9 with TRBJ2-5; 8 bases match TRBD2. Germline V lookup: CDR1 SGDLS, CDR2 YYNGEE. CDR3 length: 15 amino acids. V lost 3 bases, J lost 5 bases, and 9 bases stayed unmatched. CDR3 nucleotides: TGTGCCAGCAGCGGAAATAGCGGGACGGGGGAGACCCAGTACTTC. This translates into CASSGNSGTGETQYF.

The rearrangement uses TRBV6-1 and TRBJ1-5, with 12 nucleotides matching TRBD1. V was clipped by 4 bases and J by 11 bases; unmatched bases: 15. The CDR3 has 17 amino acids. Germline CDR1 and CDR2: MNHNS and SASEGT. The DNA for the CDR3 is TGTGCCAGCAGTGCAAGCACCGGGACAGGGGGCCCGATGGCCCAGCATTTT. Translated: CASSASTGTGGPMAQHF.

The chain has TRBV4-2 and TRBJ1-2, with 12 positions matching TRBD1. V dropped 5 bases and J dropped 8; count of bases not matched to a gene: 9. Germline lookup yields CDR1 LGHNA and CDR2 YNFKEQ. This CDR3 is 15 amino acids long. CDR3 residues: CASSGDGTGGGGYTF. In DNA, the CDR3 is TGTGCCAGCAGCGGGGACGGGACAGGGGGCGGAGGCTACACCTTC.

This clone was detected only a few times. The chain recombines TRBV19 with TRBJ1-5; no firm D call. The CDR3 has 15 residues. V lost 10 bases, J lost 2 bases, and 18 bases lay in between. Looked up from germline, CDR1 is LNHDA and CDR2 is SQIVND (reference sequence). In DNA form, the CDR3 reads TGTGCCACCTTCGTAGGAGGGTCGGGCAATCAGCCCCAGCATTTT. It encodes CATFVGGSGNQPQHF.

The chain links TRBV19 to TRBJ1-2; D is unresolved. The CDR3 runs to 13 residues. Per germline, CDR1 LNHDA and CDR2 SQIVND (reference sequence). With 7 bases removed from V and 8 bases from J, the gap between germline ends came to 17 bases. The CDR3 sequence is CASKRGRERGYTF. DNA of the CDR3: TGTGCCAGTAAGCGCGGTAGGGAGCGAGGCTACACCTTC.

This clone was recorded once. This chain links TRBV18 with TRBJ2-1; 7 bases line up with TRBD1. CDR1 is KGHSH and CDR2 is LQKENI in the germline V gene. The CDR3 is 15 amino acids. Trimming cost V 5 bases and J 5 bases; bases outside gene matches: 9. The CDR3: CASSRGGRAHNEQFF. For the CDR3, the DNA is TGTGCCAGCTCAAGAGGGGGCCGGGCCCACAATGAGCAGTTCTTC.

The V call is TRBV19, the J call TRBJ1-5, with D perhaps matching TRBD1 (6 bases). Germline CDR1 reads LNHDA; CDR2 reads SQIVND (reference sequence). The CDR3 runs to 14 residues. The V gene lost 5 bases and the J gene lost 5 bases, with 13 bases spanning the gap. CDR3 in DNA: TGTGCCAGTAGTTCGGACAGAGGGTATCAGCCCCAGCATTTT. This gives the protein CASSSDRGYQPQHF.

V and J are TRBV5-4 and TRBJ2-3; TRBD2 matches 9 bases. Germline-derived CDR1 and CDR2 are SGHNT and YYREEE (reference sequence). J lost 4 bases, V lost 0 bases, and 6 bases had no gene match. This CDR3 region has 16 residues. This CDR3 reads CASSLVNSGSPDTQYF. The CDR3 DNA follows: TGTGCCAGCAGCTTGGTAAATAGCGGGAGTCCAGATACGCAGTATTTT.

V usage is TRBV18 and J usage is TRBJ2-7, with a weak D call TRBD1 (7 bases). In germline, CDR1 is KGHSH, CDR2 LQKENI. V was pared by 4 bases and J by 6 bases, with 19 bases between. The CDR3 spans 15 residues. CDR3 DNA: TGTGCCAGCTCACTGGGCAGGGGGGATTCCAGCGAGCAGTACTTC. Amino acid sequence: CASSLGRGDSSEQYF.

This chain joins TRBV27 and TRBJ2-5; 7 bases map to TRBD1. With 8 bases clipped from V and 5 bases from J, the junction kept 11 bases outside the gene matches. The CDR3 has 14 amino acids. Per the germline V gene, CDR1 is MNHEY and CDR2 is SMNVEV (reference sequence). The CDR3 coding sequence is TGTGCCAGCGGGACGGGACAGAGGAGGGAGACCCAGTACTTC. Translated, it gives CASGTGQRRETQYF.

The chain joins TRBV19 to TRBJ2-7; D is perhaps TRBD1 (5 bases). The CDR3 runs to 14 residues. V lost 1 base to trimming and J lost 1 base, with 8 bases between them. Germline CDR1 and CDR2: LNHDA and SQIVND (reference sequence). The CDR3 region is CASSIGGGSYEQYF. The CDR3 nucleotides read TGTGCCAGTAGTATAGGGGGCGGATCCTACGAGCAGTACTTC.

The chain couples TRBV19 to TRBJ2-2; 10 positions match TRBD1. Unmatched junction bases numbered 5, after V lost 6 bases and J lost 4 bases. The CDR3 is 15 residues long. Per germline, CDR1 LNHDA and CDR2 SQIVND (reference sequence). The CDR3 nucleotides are TGTGCCAGTAGAACCGGGACAGGGGCCACCGGGGAGCTGTTTTTT. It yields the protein CASRTGTGATGELFF.

DNA of the CDR3: TGTGCCGGCGGCAGCCGGACAGATACGCAGTATTTT. This translates into CAGGSRTDTQYF. This chain links TRBV2 with TRBJ2-3; D is unclear. Germline V CDR1 and CDR2: SNHLY, FYNNEI. Between the trimmed V and J ends, which lost 11 bases and 3 bases, there was a span of 12 bases. The CDR3 extends over 12 amino acids.

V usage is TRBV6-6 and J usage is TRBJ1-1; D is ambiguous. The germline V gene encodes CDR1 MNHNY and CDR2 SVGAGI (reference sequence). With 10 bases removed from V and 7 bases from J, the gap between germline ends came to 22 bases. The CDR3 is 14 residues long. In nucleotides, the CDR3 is TGTGCCACTAAAGAGTCCGGAGGTAGTAGTGAAGCTTTCTTT. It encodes CATKESGGSSEAFF.

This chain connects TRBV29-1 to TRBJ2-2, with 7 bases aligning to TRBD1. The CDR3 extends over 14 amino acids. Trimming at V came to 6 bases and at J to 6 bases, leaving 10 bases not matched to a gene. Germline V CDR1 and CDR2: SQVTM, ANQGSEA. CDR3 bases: TGCAGCGTGGCAGGGGGTTTCTCCTCCGGGGAGCTGTTTTTT. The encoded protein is CSVAGGFSSGELFF.

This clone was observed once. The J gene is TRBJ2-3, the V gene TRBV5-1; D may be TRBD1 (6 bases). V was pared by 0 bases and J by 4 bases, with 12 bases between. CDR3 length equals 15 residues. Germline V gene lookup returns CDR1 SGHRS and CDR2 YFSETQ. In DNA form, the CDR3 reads TGCGCCAGCAGCTTGGATGGCAGGGGATCAGATACGCAGTATTTT. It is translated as CASSLDGRGSDTQYF.

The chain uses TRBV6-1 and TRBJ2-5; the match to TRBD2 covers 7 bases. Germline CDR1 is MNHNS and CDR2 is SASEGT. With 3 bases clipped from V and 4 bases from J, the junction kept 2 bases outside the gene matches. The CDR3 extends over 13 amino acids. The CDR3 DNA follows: TGTGCCAGCAGTGAGGCGGGGGTAGAGACCCAGTACTTC. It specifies CASSEAGVETQYF.

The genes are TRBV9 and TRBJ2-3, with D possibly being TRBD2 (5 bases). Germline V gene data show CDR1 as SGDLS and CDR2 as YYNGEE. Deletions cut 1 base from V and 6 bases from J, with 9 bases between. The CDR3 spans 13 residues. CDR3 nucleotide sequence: TGTGCCAGCAGCGTAAACGGCGGGGATACGCAGTATTTT. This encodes CASSVNGGDTQYF.

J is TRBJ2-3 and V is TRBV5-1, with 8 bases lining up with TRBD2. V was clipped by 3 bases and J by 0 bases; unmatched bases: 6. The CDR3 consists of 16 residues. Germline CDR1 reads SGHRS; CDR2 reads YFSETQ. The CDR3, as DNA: TGCGCCAGCAGCTCGGGACTAGACACTAGCACAGATACGCAGTATTTT. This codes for CASSSGLDTSTDTQYF.

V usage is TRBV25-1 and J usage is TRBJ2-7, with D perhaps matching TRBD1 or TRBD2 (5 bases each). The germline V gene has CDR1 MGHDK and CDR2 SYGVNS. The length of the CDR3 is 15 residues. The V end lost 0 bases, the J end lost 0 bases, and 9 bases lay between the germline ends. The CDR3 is CASSEYRGASYEQYF. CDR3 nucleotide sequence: TGTGCCAGCAGTGAATATCGGGGCGCCTCCTACGAGCAGTACTTC.

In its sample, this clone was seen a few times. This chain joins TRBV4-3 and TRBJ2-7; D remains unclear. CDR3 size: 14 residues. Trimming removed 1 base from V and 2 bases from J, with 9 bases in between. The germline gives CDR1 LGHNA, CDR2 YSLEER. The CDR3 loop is CASSQVHGPYEQYF. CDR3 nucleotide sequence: TGCGCCAGCAGCCAAGTCCATGGACCCTACGAGCAGTACTTC.

CDR3 protein: CASGRAYTQYF. In DNA form, the CDR3 reads TGTGCCAGCGGGAGAGCTTATACGCAGTATTTT. This chain links TRBV9 with TRBJ2-3, with D possibly being TRBD2 (5 bases). This CDR3 region has 11 residues. V was pared by 7 bases and J by 7 bases, with 10 bases between. CDR1 is SGDLS and CDR2 is YYNGEE in the germline V gene.

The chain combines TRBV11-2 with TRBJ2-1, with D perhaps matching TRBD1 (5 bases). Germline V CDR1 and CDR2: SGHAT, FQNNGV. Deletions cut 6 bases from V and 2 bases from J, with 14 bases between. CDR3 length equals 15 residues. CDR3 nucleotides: TGTGCCAGCAGGGAGCGTAGGGGAACCTACAATGAGCAGTTCTTC. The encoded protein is CASRERRGTYNEQFF. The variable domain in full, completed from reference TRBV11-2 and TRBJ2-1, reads EAGVAQSPRYKIIEKRQSVAFWCNPISGHATLYWYQQILGQGPKLLIQFQNNGVVDDSQLPKDRFSAERLKGVDSTLKIQPAKLEDSAVYLCASRERRGTYNEQFFGPGTRLTVL.

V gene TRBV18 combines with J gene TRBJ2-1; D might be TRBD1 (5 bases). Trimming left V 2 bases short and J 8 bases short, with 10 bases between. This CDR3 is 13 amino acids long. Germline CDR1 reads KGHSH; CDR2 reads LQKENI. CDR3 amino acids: CASSPSRGDEQFF. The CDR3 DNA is TGTGCCAGCTCACCATCTAGGGGTGATGAGCAGTTCTTC. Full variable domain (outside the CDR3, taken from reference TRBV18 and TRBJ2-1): NAGVMQNPRHLVRRRGQEARLRCSPMKGHSHVYWYRQLPEEGLKFMVYLQKENIIDESGMPKERFSAEFPKEGPSILRIQQVVRGDSAAYFCASSPSRGDEQFFGPGTRLTVL.